This TCR beta chain was sequenced for a study of T cell repertoires in cytomegalovirus infection. In the study overall: Matching HLA type and CMV infection were both indicated by public TCR beta signatures. Study-level points and caveats: There were carriers of CMV plus the relevant HLA, and cumulative public TCR beta family frequency identified them. Within the response measured ex vivo, HLA-C-restricted CMV-specific TCR beta clonotypes were dominant.

The table lists this clonotype with a few counts. Antigen specificity is unknown. From the reads, TCRdb called clonotypes with MiXCR, one entry per CDR3 protein. The data contain approximately 700,000 distinct CDR3 sequences, approximately 40% of them singletons. The length of the CDR3 is 16 residues. Trimming removed 4 bases from V and 0 bases from J, with 16 bases in between. Per the germline V gene, CDR1 is SGHAT and CDR2 is FQDESV (reference sequence). This receptor was obtained from a human donor in good health (CMV status not recorded). Some clones in this sample may be carry-over from other donors' samples. This sequence joins TRBV11-1 and TRBJ2-7; D perhaps matches TRBD1 (6 bases). Sequencing used PBMCs. CDR3 nucleotide sequence: TGTGCCAGCAGCTCCTCCGAGGGGGTTAACTCCTACGAGCAGTACTTC. This sequence encodes CASSSSEGVNSYEQYF.